This is a list of T cell receptor beta chains from one sample in a study of T-cell memory formation after mild COVID-19. TCRdb itself ran the 5' RACE reads through MiXCR, one entry per CDR3 protein. This sample yields about 440,000 distinct CDR3 sequences, of which around 18% are seen a single time; 8.4% belongs to the top ten. The sample taken for sequencing was PBMCs or a T cell subset sorted from them (not recorded which). These receptors were obtained from an adult woman who had mild COVID-19 (a few samples of this study predate the infection). Cell type and time point are not known. The CDR3 runs from the conserved cysteine through the conserved F or W. D genes are given only for firm matches. Only part of the rows carry a size: once, few, many, or a class if the clone is expanded.

TRBJ2-7 | - | - | TRBV11-2 | TGTGCCAGCAGCCCCCCGGGAGAGCAGTACTTC | CASSPPGEQYF
TRBJ1-6 | - | - | TRBV6-1 | TGTGCCAGCGCCGGCCAGGGAAGCTCCTATAATTCACCCCTCCACTTT | CASAGQGSSYNSPLHF
TRBJ2-5 | many | - | TRBV29-1 | TGCAGCGTTGAGGGGAATCAAGAGACCCAGTACTTC | CSVEGNQETQYF
TRBJ2-1 | few | - | TRBV7-6 | TGTGCCAGCAGCCTACCCCCCGGAGACCCTTCCTCCTACAATGAGCAGTTCTTC | CASSLPPGDPSSYNEQFF
TRBJ2-7 | - | TRBD1 | TRBV24-1 | TGTGCCACCAGTGAGGGGACAGGGGGTTCCTACGAGCAGTACTTC | CATSEGTGGSYEQYF
TRBJ1-1 | few | - | TRBV6-2/TRBV6-3 | TGTGCCAGCAGTCCTGCTTCAGGGGAAGGCACTGAAGCTTTCTTT | CASSPASGEGTEAFF
TRBJ2-2 | few | TRBD1 | TRBV12-3/TRBV12-4 | TGTGCCAGCACTGGGACAGCCTATATCACCGGGGAGCTGTTTTTT | CASTGTAYITGELFF
TRBJ1-2 | many | TRBD1 | TRBV5-1 | TGCGCCAGCAGCTTACAGGGGAACGGCTACACCTTC | CASSLQGNGYTF
TRBJ2-5 | many | TRBD1 | TRBV20-1 | TGCAGTGCTAGAGAGGACCGGACAGGCCAGGAGACCCAGTACTTC | CSAREDRTGQETQYF
TRBJ2-1 | - | - | TRBV4-1 | TGCGCCAGCAGCCAGGAGAGAATGAGCTCCTACAATGAGCAGTTCTTC | CASSQERMSSYNEQFF
TRBJ1-1 | few | - | TRBV7-8 | TGTGCCAGCAGCTTAAGGGTACCTGAAGCTTTCTTT | CASSLRVPEAFF
TRBJ2-5 | many | TRBD1 | TRBV7-9 | TGTGCCAGCAGCTTAGTGACAGGGACAGAGACCCAGTACTTC | CASSLVTGTETQYF
TRBJ2-5 | few | TRBD2 | TRBV14 | TGTGCCAGCAGCCAAGATCTTACTAGCGGGAGGGGAGAGACCCAGTACTTC | CASSQDLTSGRGETQYF
TRBJ2-5 | - | TRBD2 | TRBV24-1 | TGTGCCACCAGTGTGACTAGCGGGCAGACCCAGTACTTC | CATSVTSGQTQYF
TRBJ1-5 | - | - | TRBV24-1 | TGTGCCACCAGTGATGAGTCAGGGGAAAAGCCCCAGCATTTT | CATSDESGEKPQHF
TRBJ1-2 | - | - | TRBV2 | TGTGCCAGCAGTTCGCTTGCGACCCTCTTTGGCTACACCTTC | CASSSLATLFGYTF
TRBJ2-3 | - | TRBD1 | TRBV6-5 | TGTGCCAGCAGTGACCGACCGGGACAGGGGGCATATACGCAGTATTTT | CASSDRPGQGAYTQYF
TRBJ1-1 | - | TRBD1 | TRBV18 | TGTGCCAGCTCACCACAGGACAGGGGGCTTGAAGCTTTCTTT | CASSPQDRGLEAFF
TRBJ1-2 | few | TRBD1 | TRBV11-2 | TGTGCCAGCAGCTTAGTCAGACAGGGGCAAGGCTATGGCTACACCTTC | CASSLVRQGQGYGYTF
TRBJ1-1 | - | TRBD1 | TRBV30 | TGTGCCTGGAGAGAGGACAGGGGAAAGTATGCTTTCTTT | CAWREDRGKYAFF
TRBJ2-1 | few | - | TRBV12-3/TRBV12-4 | TGTGCCAGCAGTTTACTCCATGAGCAGTTCTTC | CASSLLHEQFF
TRBJ2-5 | - | - | TRBV13 | TGTGCCAGCAACATGGGCCCTCGGGAGACCCAGTACTTC | CASNMGPRETQYF
TRBJ2-3 | - | - | TRBV4-1 | TGCGCCAGCAGCCTCGACAAAAATACGCAGTATTTT | CASSLDKNTQYF
TRBJ2-7 | - | - | TRBV5-6 | TGTGCCAGCAGCACCGGGGACATTTCCGACGAGCAGTACTTC | CASSTGDISDEQYF
TRBJ2-3 | - | - | TRBV27 | TGTGCCAGCAGTCGGACGAGGCTAGCAGATACGCAGTATTTT | CASSRTRLADTQYF
TRBJ1-1 | few | - | TRBV15 | TGTGCCACCAGCAGAGTAATGGTAACTGAAGCTTTCTTT | CATSRVMVTEAFF